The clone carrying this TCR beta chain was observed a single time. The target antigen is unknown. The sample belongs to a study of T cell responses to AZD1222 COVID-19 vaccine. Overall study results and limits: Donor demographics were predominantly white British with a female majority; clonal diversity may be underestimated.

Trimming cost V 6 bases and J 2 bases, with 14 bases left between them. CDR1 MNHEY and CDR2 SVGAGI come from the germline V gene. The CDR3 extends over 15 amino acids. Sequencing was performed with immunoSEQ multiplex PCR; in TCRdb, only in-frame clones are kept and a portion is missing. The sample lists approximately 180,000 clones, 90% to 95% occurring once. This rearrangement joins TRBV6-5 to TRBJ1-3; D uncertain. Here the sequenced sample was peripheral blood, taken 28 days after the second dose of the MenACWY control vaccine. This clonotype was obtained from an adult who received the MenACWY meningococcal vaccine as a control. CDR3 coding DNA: TGTGCCAGCAGCCCCGGGAGGGCCGCTGGAAACACCATATATTTT. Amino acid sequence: CASSPGRAAGNTIYF.